This T cell receptor beta chain was sequenced during a study of T cell clusters in autoimmune cytopenias. Study observations and caveats: TRB repertoire shifts in secondary cytopenia and chronic lymphocytic leukemia mostly reflected lymphoma, not autoimmunity.

This clonotype counts as medium-sized by frequency. Its antigen is unidentified. TRB was amplified from approximately 250 ng of peripheral blood genomic DNA per sample. The germline gives CDR1 LNHDA, CDR2 SQIVND (reference sequence). The CDR3 totals 15 residues. One tube held mixed TRB-A and TRB-B primer pools for touch-down PCR. TCRdb re-called the multiplex PCR reads and catalogs CDR3 proteins one per entry, DNA excluded. The sample's table shows some 2,900 distinct CDR3 sequences. Sequences were obtained from peripheral blood. The origin of this receptor is a human donor with an autoimmune cytopenia or autoimmune hepatitis (not recorded which). The chain employs TRBV19 and TRBJ2-2; without DNA, the TCRdb call of TRBD1 cannot be checked. The CDR3 is CASSPVGQGPGELFF.